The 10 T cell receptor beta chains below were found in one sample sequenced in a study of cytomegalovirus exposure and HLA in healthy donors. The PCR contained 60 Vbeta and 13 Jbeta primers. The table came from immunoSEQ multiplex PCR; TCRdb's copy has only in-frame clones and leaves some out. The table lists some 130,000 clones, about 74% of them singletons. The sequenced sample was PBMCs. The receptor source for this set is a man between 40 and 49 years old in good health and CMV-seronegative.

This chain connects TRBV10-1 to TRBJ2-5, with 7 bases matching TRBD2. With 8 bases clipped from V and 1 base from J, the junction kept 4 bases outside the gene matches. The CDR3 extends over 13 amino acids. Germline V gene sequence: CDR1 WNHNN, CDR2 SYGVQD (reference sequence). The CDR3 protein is CASCSSGQETQYF. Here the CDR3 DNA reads TGCGCCAGCTGTTCTAGCGGCCAAGAGACCCAGTACTTC.

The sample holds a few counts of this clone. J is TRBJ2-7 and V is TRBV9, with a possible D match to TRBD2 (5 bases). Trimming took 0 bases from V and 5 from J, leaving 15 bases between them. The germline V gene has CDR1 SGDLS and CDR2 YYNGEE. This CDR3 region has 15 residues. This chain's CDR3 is CASSVVSGSRHEQYF. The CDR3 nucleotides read TGTGCCAGCAGCGTAGTTTCGGGGAGTCGACACGAGCAGTACTTC.

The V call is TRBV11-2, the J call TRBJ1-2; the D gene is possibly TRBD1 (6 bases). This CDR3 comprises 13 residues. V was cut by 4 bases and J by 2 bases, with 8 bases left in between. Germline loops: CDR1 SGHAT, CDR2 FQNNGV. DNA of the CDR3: TGTGCCAGCAGCTCGGGACAAAACTATGGCTACACCTTC. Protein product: CASSSGQNYGYTF.

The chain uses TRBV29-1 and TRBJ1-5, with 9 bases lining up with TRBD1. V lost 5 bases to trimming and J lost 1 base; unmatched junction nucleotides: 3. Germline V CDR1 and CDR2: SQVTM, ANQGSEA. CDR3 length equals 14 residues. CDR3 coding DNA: TGCAGCGTTACCGGGACAGGGAGCAATCAGCCCCAGCATTTT. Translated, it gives CSVTGTGSNQPQHF. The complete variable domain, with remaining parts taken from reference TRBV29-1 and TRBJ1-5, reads SAVISQKPSRDICQRGTSLTIQCQVDSQVTMMFWYRQQPGQSLTLIATANQGSEATYESGFVIDKFPISRPNLTFSTLTVSNMSPEDSSIYLCSVTGTGSNQPQHFGDGTRLSIL.

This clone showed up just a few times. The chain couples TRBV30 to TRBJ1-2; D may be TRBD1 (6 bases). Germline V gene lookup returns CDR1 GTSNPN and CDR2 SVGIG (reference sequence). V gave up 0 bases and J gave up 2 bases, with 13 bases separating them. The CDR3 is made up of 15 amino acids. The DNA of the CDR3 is TGTGCCTGGAGTGTACAGGGTTGGGGGAACTATGGCTACACCTTC. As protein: CAWSVQGWGNYGYTF.

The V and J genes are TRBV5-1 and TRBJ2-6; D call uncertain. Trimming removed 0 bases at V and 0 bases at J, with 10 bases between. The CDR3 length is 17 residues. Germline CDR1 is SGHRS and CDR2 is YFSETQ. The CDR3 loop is CASSLVTGSSGANVLTF. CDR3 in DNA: TGCGCCAGCAGCTTGGTTACCGGGTCCTCTGGGGCCAACGTCCTGACTTTC.

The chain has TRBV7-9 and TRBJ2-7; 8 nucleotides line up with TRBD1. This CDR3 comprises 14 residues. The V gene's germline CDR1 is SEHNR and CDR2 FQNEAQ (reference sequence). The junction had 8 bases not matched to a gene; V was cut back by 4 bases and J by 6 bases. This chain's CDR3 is CASSSGQGITEQYF. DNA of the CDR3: TGTGCCAGCAGCTCAGGACAGGGAATTACCGAGCAGTACTTC.

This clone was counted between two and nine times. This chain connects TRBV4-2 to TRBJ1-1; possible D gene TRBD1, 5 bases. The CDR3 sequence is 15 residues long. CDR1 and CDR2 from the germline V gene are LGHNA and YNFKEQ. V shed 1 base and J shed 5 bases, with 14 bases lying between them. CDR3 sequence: CASSQGRRGATEAFF. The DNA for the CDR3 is TGTGCCAGCAGCCAAGGGAGGAGGGGCGCAACTGAAGCTTTCTTT.

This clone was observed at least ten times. The CDR3 region has the DNA TGTGCCAGCAGCTTAGGATTGGTCGGGGTAACTGAAGCTTTCTTT. This encodes CASSLGLVGVTEAFF. The chain links TRBV7-9 to TRBJ1-1, with D unclear. Trimming took off 1 base at V and 5 bases at J, with 14 bases between the two ends. CDR3 length: 15 amino acids. The germline V gene has CDR1 SEHNR and CDR2 FQNEAQ (reference sequence).

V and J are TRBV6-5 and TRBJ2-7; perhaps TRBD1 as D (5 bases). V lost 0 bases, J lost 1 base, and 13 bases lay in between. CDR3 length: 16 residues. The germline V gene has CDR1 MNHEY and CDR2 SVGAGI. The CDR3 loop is CASSYSGHVESYEQYF. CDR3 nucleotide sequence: TGTGCCAGCAGTTACTCCGGACACGTAGAATCCTACGAGCAGTACTTC.